The sequence of this TCR beta chain was determined in a study of T cell clonotyping in hematopoietic cell transplantation. Study-level points and caveats: Graft donor and pretransplant recipient Inverse Simpson Index values predicted broader posttransplant TCR diversity. At the given depth, recipient repertoires were over 97% de novo clonotypes.

Data came from immunoSEQ multiplex PCR; TCRdb stores just in-frame clones and leaves some out. The repertoire holds some 14,000 clones, with 95% to 98% as singletons. The germline gives CDR1 MNHEY, CDR2 SMNVEV (reference sequence). V was cut by 4 bases and J by 7 bases, with 17 bases left in between. This CDR3 comprises 16 residues. Concerning this clone: Its matching antigen is unknown.

The clonotype was recovered from a female patient in her 50s who had an allogeneic stem cell transplant from an unrelated donor, so T cells may come from the graft donor. Some clones in this sample may be carry-over from other donors' samples. This chain uses TRBV27 with TRBJ1-6; the D is unclear. Source: peripheral blood mononuclear cells, taken 30 days after allogeneic stem cell transplant. The CDR3: CASSSLSGSGNSPLHF. For the CDR3, the DNA is TGTGCCAGCAGTTCATTGTCGGGGTCCGGCAATTCACCCCTCCACTTT.